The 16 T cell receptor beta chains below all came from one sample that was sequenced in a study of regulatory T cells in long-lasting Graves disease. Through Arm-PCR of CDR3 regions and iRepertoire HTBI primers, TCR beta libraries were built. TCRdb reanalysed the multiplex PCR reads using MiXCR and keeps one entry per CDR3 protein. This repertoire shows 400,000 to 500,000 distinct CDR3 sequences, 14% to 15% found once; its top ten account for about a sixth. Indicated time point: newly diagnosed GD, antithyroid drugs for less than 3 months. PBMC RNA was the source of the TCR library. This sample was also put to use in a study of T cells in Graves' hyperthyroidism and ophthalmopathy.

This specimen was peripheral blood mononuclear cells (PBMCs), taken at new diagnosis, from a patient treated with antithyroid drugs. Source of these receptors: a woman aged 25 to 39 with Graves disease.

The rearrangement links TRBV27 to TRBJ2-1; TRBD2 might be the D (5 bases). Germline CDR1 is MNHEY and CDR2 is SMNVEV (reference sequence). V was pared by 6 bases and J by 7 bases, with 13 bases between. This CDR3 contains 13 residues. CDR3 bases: TGTGCCAGCAGCCCACTCGGGGAAAATGAGCAGTTCTTC. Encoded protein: CASSPLGENEQFF.

CDR3 in DNA: TGTGCCAGCAGCCAAGCCATGGGACCAAACACCGGGGAGCTGTTTTTT. Its protein is CASSQAMGPNTGELFF. The chain links TRBV3-1 to TRBJ2-2; D is tentatively TRBD1 or TRBD2 (5 bases each). Germline CDR1 LGHDT, CDR2 YNNKEL (reference sequence). The CDR3 length is 16 residues. V was pared by 1 base and J by 2 bases, with 11 bases between.

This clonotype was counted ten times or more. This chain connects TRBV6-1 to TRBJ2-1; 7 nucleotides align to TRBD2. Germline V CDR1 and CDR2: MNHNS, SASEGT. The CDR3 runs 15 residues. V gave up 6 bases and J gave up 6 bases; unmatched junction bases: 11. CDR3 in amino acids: CASRGGQTDLNEQFF. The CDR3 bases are TGTGCCAGCAGGGGAGGGCAGACAGATCTCAATGAGCAGTTCTTC.

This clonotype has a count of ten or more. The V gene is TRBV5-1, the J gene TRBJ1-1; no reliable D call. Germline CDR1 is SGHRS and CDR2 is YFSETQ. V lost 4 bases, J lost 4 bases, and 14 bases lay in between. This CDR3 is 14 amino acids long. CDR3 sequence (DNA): TGCGCCAGCAGCCTTAAGGACCAGGCCACTGAAGCTTTCTTT. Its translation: CASSLKDQATEAFF.

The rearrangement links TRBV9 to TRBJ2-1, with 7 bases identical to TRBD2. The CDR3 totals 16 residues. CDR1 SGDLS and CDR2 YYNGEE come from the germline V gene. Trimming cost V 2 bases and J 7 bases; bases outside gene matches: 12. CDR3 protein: CASSVVGGSRSNEQFF. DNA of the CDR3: TGTGCCAGCAGCGTGGTAGGCGGGAGTCGGAGTAATGAGCAGTTCTTC.

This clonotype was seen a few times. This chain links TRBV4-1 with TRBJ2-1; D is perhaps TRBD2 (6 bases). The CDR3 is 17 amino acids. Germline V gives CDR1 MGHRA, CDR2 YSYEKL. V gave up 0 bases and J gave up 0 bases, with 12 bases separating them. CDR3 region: CASSQDFAGSSYNEQFF. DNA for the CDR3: TGCGCCAGCAGCCAAGATTTCGCGGGGAGCTCCTACAATGAGCAGTTCTTC.

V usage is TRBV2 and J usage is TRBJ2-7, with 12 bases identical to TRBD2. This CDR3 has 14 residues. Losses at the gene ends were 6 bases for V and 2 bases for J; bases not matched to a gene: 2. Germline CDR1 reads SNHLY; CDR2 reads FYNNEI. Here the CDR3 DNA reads TGTGCCAGCAGGGGGACTAGCGGGCCCTACGAGCAGTACTTC. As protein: CASRGTSGPYEQYF.

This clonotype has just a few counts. The CDR3 DNA reads as TGTGCCATCAGTGAGTCTGCGGGAGGGCCAGGAGAGCAGTTCTTC. Protein product: CAISESAGGPGEQFF. This chain links TRBV10-3 with TRBJ2-1, with 9 bases matching TRBD2. V shed 0 bases, J shed 10 bases, and the junction held 7 bases outside the gene matches. The length of the CDR3 is 15 residues. Germline CDR1 ENHRY, CDR2 SYGVKD.

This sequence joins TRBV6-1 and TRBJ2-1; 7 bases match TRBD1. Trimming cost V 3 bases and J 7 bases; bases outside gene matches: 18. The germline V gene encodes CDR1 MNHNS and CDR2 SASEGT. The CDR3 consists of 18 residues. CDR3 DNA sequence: TGTGCCAGCAGTGACGTTGGGGAGACAGGGTCCCTACGGAATGAGCAGTTCTTC. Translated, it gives CASSDVGETGSLRNEQFF.

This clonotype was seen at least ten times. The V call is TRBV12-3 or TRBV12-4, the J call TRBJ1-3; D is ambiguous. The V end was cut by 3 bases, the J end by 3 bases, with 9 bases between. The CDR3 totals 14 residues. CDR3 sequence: CASSLRGYGNTIYF. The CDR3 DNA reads TGTGCCAGCAGTTTGCGGGGATATGGAAACACCATATATTTT.

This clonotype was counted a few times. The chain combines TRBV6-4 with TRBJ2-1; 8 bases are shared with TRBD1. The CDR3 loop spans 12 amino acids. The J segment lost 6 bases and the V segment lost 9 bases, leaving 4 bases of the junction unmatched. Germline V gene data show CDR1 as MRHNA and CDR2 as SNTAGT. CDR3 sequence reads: CASGTGGNEQFF. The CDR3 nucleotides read TGTGCCAGTGGTACAGGGGGCAATGAGCAGTTCTTC.

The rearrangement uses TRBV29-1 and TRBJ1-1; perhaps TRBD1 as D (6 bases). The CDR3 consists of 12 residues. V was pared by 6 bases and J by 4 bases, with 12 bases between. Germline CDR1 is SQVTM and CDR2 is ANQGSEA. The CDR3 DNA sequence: TGCAGCGTGCGAACAGGGATCACTGAAGCTTTCTTT. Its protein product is CSVRTGITEAFF.

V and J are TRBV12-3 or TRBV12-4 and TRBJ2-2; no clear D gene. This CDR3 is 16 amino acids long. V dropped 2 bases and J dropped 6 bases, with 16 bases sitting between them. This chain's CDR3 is CASSLRFGVGPGELFF. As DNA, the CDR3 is TGTGCCAGCAGTTTAAGATTCGGAGTTGGGCCCGGGGAGCTGTTTTTT.

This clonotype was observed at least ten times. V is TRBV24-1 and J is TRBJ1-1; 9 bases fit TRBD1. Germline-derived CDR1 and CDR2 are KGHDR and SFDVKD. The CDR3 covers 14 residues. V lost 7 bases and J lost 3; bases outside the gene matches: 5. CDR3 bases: TGTGCCACCAGGGACAGGGGAGTTGACACTGAAGCTTTCTTT. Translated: CATRDRGVDTEAFF.

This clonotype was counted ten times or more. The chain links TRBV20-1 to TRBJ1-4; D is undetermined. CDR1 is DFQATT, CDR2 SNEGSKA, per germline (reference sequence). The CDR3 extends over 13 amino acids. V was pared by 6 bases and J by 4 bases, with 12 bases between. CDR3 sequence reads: CSANPGINEKLFF. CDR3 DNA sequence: TGCAGTGCCAATCCGGGGATTAATGAAAAACTGTTTTTT.

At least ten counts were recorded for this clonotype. In DNA, the CDR3 is TGTGCCAGCAGCCCCCGGGGTGGAGGCGGCAGGCAGCCCCAGCATTTT. This gives the protein CASSPRGGGGRQPQHF. This chain links TRBV9 with TRBJ1-5, with D uncertain. This CDR3 region has 16 residues. Trimming pared 4 bases from V and 7 bases from J, leaving 21 bases between. The germline V gene encodes CDR1 SGDLS and CDR2 YYNGEE.